The 22 T cell receptor beta chains in this list originate from one sample, sequenced in a study of CD8+CD57+ T cells in acquired aplastic anemia (dated by TCRdb to between 2018 and 2020). Expansion of CD8+CD57+ cells had been shown by flow cytometry in the patients chosen for sequencing. TCRdb lists the instrument as Illumina HiSeq 2000. Genomic DNA was used as template for profiling of TCR beta VDJ combinations and CDR3 sequences. The public reads were reanalyzed by TCRdb: fastp trimming at Q25, MiXCR alignment, in-frame beta chains only. Each record represents a unique CDR3 protein, reported with the most common genes and DNA among its rows. The sample includes 310,000 or so distinct CDR3 sequences, with approximately 58% observed a single time. Jointly, the top ten make up 1% to 1.5% of the sample. Sequenced sample: sorted CD4+, CD8+, or CD8+CD57+ T cells (not recorded which) from PBMCs. The receptors were gathered from a human donor with aplastic anemia.

The chain carries TRBV5-1 and TRBJ2-1; 12 bases line up with TRBD2. After removal of 7 bases from V and 4 bases from J, the junction contained 6 bases not matched to a gene. The CDR3 has 15 amino acids. In germline, CDR1 is SGHRS, CDR2 YFSETQ. The CDR3 here is CASELAGGPYNEQFF. CDR3 coding DNA: TGCGCCAGCGAGCTAGCGGGGGGGCCTTACAATGAGCAGTTCTTC.

The table lists this clonotype with a few counts. Sequence at one end of the junction differs from germline and may be a read error. V and J are TRBV6-5 and TRBJ2-1; D is unclear. The CDR3 is made up of 11 amino acids. Per the germline V gene, CDR1 is MNHEY and CDR2 is SVGAGI. The CDR3 is CASTSYNGQFF. CDR3 in DNA: TGTGCCAGCACTTCTTACAATGGGCAGTTCTTC.

This clonotype occurred once. V gene TRBV19 combines with J gene TRBJ1-5; 9 positions agree with TRBD1. V lost 6 bases and J lost 6; bases outside the gene matches: 3. The length of the CDR3 is 13 residues. CDR1 and CDR2 from the germline V gene are LNHDA and SQIVND (reference sequence). In nucleotides, the CDR3 is TGTGCCAGTAGGGACAGGGGTGGTCAGCCCCAGCATTTT. Translating gives CASRDRGGQPQHF.

This clonotype was detected many times. The chain uses TRBV12-3 or TRBV12-4 and TRBJ1-5, with D uncertain. The V end lost 3 bases, the J end lost 0 bases, and 9 bases lay between the germline ends. The CDR3 spans 15 residues. The CDR3 here is CASSFYGVSNQPQHF. The CDR3 DNA sequence: TGTGCCAGCAGTTTTTATGGGGTTAGCAATCAGCCCCAGCATTTT.

This clonotype was seen just once. Mismatch with germline at one junction end may stem from a read error. V usage is TRBV5-1 and J usage is TRBJ1-1; D is ambiguous. The V gene's germline CDR1 is SGHRS and CDR2 YFSETQ. CDR3 size: 13 residues. The CDR3, as DNA: TGTGCCAGCAGCTTGCAAACCTACACTGAAGCTTTCTTT. Its protein is CASSLQTYTEAFF.

At least ten counts were recorded for this clonotype. The gene calls are TRBV11-3 and TRBJ2-7, with D uncertain. Germline assignment: CDR1 SGHNT and CDR2 YENEEA. The length of the CDR3 is 14 residues. Trimming took off 0 bases at V and 3 bases at J, with 9 bases between the two ends. CDR3 in amino acids: CASSLESGSYEQYF. CDR3 DNA: TGTGCCAGCAGCTTAGAATCGGGCAGCTACGAGCAGTACTTC.

V is TRBV2 and J is TRBJ2-2, with D possibly being TRBD1 (5 bases). Germline CDR1 is SNHLY and CDR2 is FYNNEI. V shed 6 bases and J shed 3 bases, with 11 bases lying between them. The CDR3 has 14 amino acids. Written as DNA, the CDR3 is TGTGCCAGCAGGACAGTGCCATACACCGGGGAGCTGTTTTTT. Translated, it gives CASRTVPYTGELFF.

V and J are TRBV7-8 and TRBJ2-7; 9 bases line up with TRBD2. Per the germline V gene, CDR1 is SGHVS and CDR2 is FQNEAQ. This CDR3 is built from 15 residues. J was trimmed by 3 bases and V by 6 bases; bases with no gene match: 9. This CDR3 is CASSTGTSNLYEQYF. In DNA form, the CDR3 reads TGTGCCAGCAGTACCGGGACTAGCAACCTCTACGAGCAGTACTTC.

The table lists this clonotype with many counts. V and J are TRBV2 and TRBJ2-5; D gene ambiguous. In germline, CDR1 is SNHLY, CDR2 FYNNEI. The germline V and J ends were trimmed by 8 bases and 5 bases, with 9 bases remaining between them. This CDR3 is built from 11 residues. CDR3 in DNA: TGTGCCAGCGGAGATTGGGAGACCCAGTACTTC. Protein: CASGDWETQYF.

The chain has TRBV2 and TRBJ1-6; the match to TRBD1 covers 10 bases. Germline CDR1 is SNHLY and CDR2 is FYNNEI. CDR3 length: 15 residues. V lost 4 bases, J lost 7 bases, and 4 bases stayed unmatched. CDR3 nucleotides: TGTGCCAGCAGTGCGTTGGGACAGGGGAATTCACCCCTCCACTTT. Its protein is CASSALGQGNSPLHF.

The gene calls are TRBV10-3 and TRBJ1-1, with TRBD1 as a possible D gene (6 bases). Germline-derived CDR1 and CDR2 are ENHRY and SYGVKD. The CDR3 consists of 14 residues. The germline V and J ends were trimmed by 4 bases and 1 base, with 10 bases remaining between them. The CDR3 nucleotides read TGTGCCATCAGTGGTGGGACAAGGAACACTGAAGCTTTCTTT. This sequence encodes CAISGGTRNTEAFF.

This sequence joins TRBV20-1 and TRBJ1-5; 7 nucleotides agree with TRBD1. Losses at the gene ends were 3 bases for V and 5 bases for J; bases not matched to a gene: 1. CDR1 is DFQATT and CDR2 is SNEGSKA in the germline V gene (reference sequence). The CDR3 has 12 amino acids. The CDR3 sequence is CSASDRDQPQHF. Written as DNA, the CDR3 is TGCAGTGCTAGCGACAGGGATCAGCCCCAGCATTTT.

This clonotype has at least ten counts. The chain uses TRBV7-9 and TRBJ1-2, with D maybe TRBD1 (6 bases). Per germline, CDR1 SEHNR and CDR2 FQNEAQ (reference sequence). The CDR3 runs to 14 residues. The germline V and J ends were trimmed by 8 bases and 5 bases, with 18 bases remaining between them. The CDR3: CASVPTAGAYGYTF. The CDR3 DNA is TGTGCCAGCGTTCCGACGGCAGGGGCGTATGGCTACACCTTC. The complete variable domain, with remaining parts taken from reference TRBV7-9 and TRBJ1-2, reads DTGVSQNPRHKITKRGQNVTFRCDPISEHNRLYWYRQTLGQGPEFLTYFQNEAQLEKSRLLSDRFSAERPKGSFSTLEIQRTEQGDSAMYLCASVPTAGAYGYTFGSGTRLTVV.

This clonotype occurred many times. The V and J genes are TRBV4-2 and TRBJ1-2, with 9 bases that match TRBD1. Germline CDR1 is LGHNA and CDR2 is YNFKEQ. This CDR3 comprises 15 residues. The trim removed 0 bases at V and 6 bases at J, leaving 5 bases unmatched. The CDR3 protein is CASSQDRQGVNGYTF. The CDR3 DNA reads as TGTGCCAGCAGCCAAGATCGACAGGGGGTGAATGGCTACACCTTC.

Many counts were recorded for this clonotype. The V and J genes are TRBV7-8 and TRBJ1-4, with unresolved D. The CDR3 loop spans 16 amino acids. Trimming took off 3 bases at V and 0 bases at J, with 11 bases between the two ends. Looked up from germline, CDR1 is SGHVS and CDR2 is FQNEAQ. CDR3 DNA sequence: TGTGCCAGCAGCTTGACCTCGCCAGCAACTAATGAAAAACTGTTTTTT. It yields the protein CASSLTSPATNEKLFF.

This clonotype has a count of ten or more. The chain has TRBV19 and TRBJ1-2, with a possible D match to TRBD1 (6 bases). Trimming removed 3 bases at V and 8 bases at J, with 16 bases between. CDR3 length: 14 amino acids. Per the germline V gene, CDR1 is LNHDA and CDR2 is SQIVND (reference sequence). This CDR3 reads CASSIPTGARGYTF. In nucleotides, the CDR3 is TGTGCCAGTAGTATCCCCACGGGGGCTCGAGGCTACACCTTC.

Regarding this clonotype: Compared with germline, one end of the junction differs, possibly owing to a read error. This chain connects TRBV9 to TRBJ1-5, with D possibly being TRBD1 (6 bases). The CDR3 contains 13 residues. Per the germline V gene, CDR1 is SGDLS and CDR2 is YYNGEE. The CDR3, as DNA: TGTGCTAGCAGACAGGCCCTCAATCAGCCCCAGCATTTT. This gives the protein CASRQALNQPQHF.

CDR3 protein: CASSLDRGYTEAFF. The CDR3 coding sequence is TGTGCCAGCAGCTTAGATCGGGGGTACACTGAAGCTTTCTTT. The genes are TRBV7-6 and TRBJ1-1, with a weak D call TRBD1 (5 bases). This CDR3 contains 14 residues. V was pared by 1 base and J by 3 bases, with 9 bases between. CDR1 is SGHVS and CDR2 is FNYEAQ in the germline V gene.

This CDR3 reads CATSRDSRLDEQYF. CDR3 in DNA: TGTGCCACCAGCAGAGATTCCCGCTTGGACGAGCAGTACTTC. The V call is TRBV15, the J call TRBJ2-7; D unresolved. This CDR3 contains 14 residues. Germline V gene sequence: CDR1 LNHNV, CDR2 YYDKDF (reference sequence). V lost 0 bases to trimming and J lost 5 bases, with 11 bases between them.

The chain joins TRBV20-1 to TRBJ2-7; D remains unclear. The CDR3 loop spans 12 amino acids. Germline V lookup: CDR1 DFQATT, CDR2 SNEGSKA (reference sequence). The germline V and J ends were trimmed by 3 bases and 5 bases, with 11 bases remaining between them. The CDR3 loop reads CSASPEAHEQYF. CDR3 DNA sequence: TGCAGTGCTAGCCCCGAGGCCCACGAGCAGTACTTC.

Concerning this clonotype: This could be a read error, since a much larger clone is one nucleotide away. The chain recombines TRBV3-1 with TRBJ1-1; 10 bases map to TRBD1. Per the germline V gene, CDR1 is LGHDT and CDR2 is YNNKEL (reference sequence). The CDR3 is 15 residues long. In nucleotides, the CDR3 is TGTGCCAGCAGCCAATTCCCGGGACAGGGGACTGAAGTTTTCTTT. It yields the protein CASSQFPGQGTEVFF.

This clonotype was counted at least ten times. This chain joins TRBV5-6 and TRBJ1-2; D is undetermined. The germline CDR1 and CDR2 sequences are SGHDT and YYEEEE. The CDR3 runs to 14 residues. Deletions cut 0 bases from V and 2 bases from J, with 8 bases between. The CDR3 DNA sequence: TGTGCCAGCAGCTTGGGTCCCAGAAACTATGGCTACACCTTC. This translates into CASSLGPRNYGYTF.